These T cell receptor beta chains were read from a single sample in a study of shared clonotypes between healthy human individuals. The repertoire was sequenced with immunoSEQ multiplex PCR; TCRdb's copy has only in-frame clones and lacks some. The table lists hundreds of thousands of clones, 75% to 85% of them singletons, with 10% to 15% in the top ten. The sample taken for sequencing was PBMCs. The source is a woman between 35 and 50 years old in good health. Some clones in this sample may be carry-over from other donors' samples. Each CDR3 is given with its conserved first and last residue. A D gene is named only where the DNA matches it firmly. A row's size may be missing; if present it is once, few, many or a size class.

J gene	V gene	clone size	CDR3 length	D gene	CDR3 protein	CDR3 DNA
TRBJ1-2	TRBV5-8	.	15	TRBD1	CASSDGTGLNYGYTF	TGTGCCAGCAGCGACGGGACAGGCCTTAACTATGGCTACACCTTC
TRBJ1-5	TRBV6-1	.	14	.	CASSGLTLAQPQHF	TGTGCCAGCAGCGGCCTCACCCTCGCTCAGCCCCAGCATTTT
TRBJ2-2	TRBV30	.	14	.	CVGTLKANTGELFF	TGTGTCGGGACTTTAAAAGCGAACACCGGGGAGCTGTTTTTT
TRBJ2-1	TRBV7-2	.	12	TRBD2	CASSSEREVQFF	TGTGCCAGCAGCTCAGAGCGGGAGGTGCAGTTCTTC
TRBJ2-3	TRBV30	once	14	TRBD2	CAWGKGRATDTQYF	TGTGCCTGGGGGAAAGGGAGGGCCACAGATACGCAGTATTTT
TRBJ2-6	TRBV5-1	.	15	.	CASSRLISGANVLTF	TGCGCCAGCAGCCGACTGATATCTGGGGCCAACGTCCTGACTTTC
TRBJ1-1	TRBV30	.	14	.	CAWSRGGWGTEAFF	TGTGCCTGGAGTAGGGGGGGATGGGGAACTGAAGCTTTCTTT
TRBJ2-5	TRBV7-3	.	13	TRBD2	CASSRGTTEAQYF	TGTGCCAGCAGCCGGGGGACTACGGAGGCCCAGTACTTC
TRBJ2-2	TRBV5-1	.	16	TRBD2	CASRSSGRADTGELFF	TGCGCCAGCAGAAGTAGCGGGAGGGCCGACACCGGGGAGCTGTTTTTT
TRBJ2-2	TRBV6-1	few	14	.	CASNRVSDTGELFF	TGTGCCAGCAACAGGGTTTCGGACACCGGGGAGCTGTTTTTT
TRBJ1-4	TRBV2	.	13	.	CASSEALARKLFF	TGTGCCAGCAGTGAAGCGCTCGCCAGAAAACTGTTTTTT
TRBJ1-2	TRBV7-2	.	15	.	CASSPYRETNYGYTF	TGTGCCAGCAGCCCCTACAGGGAGACTAACTATGGCTACACCTTC
TRBJ1-5	TRBV2	few	11	.	CASRRGQPQHF	TGTGCCAGCCGGAGGGGTCAGCCCCAGCATTTT
TRBJ2-1	TRBV27	.	17	TRBD2	CASSLSPRGSTYNEQFF	TGTGCCAGCAGTTTATCCCCCCGCGGGAGTACCTACAATGAGCAGTTCTTC
TRBJ1-2	TRBV2	.	13	.	CASSEAREAGYTF	TGTGCCAGCAGTGAAGCCAGGGAGGCTGGCTACACCTTC